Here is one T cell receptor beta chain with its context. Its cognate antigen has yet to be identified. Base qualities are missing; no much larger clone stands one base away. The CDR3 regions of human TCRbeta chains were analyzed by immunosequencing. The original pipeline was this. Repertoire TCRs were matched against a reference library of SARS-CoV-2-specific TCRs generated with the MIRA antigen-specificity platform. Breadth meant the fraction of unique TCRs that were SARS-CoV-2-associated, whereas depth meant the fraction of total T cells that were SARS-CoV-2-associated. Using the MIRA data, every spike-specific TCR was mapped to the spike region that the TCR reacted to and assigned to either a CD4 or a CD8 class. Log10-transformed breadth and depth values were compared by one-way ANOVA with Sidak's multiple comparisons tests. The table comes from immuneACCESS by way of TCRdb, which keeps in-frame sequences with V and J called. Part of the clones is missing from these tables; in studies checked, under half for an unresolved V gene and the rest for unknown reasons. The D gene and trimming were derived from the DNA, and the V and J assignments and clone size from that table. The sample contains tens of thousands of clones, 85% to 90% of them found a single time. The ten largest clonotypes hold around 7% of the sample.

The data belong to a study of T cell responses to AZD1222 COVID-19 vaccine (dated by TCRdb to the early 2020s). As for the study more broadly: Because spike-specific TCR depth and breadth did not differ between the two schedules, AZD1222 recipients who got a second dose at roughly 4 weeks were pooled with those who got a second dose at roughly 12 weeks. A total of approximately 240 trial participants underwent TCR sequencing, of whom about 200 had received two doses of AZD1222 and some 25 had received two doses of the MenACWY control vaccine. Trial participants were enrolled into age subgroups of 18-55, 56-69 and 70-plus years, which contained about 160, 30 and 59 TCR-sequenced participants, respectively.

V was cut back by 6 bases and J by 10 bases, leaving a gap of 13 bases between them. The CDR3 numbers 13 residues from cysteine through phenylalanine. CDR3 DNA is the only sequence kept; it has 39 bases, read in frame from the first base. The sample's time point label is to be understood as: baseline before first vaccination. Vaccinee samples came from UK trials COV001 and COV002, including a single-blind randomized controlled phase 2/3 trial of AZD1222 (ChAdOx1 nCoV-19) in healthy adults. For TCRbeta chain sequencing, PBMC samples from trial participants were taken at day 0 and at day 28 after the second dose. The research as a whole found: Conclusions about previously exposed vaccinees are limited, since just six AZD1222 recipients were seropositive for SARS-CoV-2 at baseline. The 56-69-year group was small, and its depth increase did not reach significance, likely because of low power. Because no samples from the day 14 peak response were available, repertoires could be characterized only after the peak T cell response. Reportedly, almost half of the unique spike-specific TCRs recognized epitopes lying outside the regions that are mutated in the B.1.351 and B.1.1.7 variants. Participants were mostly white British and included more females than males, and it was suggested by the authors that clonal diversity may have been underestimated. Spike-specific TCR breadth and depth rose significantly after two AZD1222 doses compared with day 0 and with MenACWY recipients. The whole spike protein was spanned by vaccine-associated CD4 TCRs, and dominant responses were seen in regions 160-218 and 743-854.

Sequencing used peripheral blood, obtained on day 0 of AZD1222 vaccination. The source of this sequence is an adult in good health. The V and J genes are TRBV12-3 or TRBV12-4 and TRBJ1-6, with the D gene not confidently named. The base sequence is TGTGCCAGCAGGGGAAGCTGGGAGTCACCCCTCCACTTT. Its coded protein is CASRGSWESPLHF.